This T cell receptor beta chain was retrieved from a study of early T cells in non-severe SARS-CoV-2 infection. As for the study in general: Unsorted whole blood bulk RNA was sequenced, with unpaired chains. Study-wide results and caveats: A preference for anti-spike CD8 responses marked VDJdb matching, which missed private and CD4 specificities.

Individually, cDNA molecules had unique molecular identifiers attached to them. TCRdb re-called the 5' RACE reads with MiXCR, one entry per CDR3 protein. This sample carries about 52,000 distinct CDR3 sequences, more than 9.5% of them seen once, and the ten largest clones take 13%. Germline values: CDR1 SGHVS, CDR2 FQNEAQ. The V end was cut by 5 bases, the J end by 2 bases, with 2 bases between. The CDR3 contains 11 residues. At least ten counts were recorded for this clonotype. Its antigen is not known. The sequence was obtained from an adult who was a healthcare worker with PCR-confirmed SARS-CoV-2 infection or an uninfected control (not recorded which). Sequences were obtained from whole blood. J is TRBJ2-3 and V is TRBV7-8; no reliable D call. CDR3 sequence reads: CASSPTDTQYF. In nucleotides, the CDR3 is TGTGCCAGCAGCCCCACAGATACGCAGTATTTT.